This T cell receptor (beta chain) was recorded in a study of molecular identifiers for immune sequencing clone quantification (dated by TCRdb to between 2017 and 2018). In terms of the full investigation: For a replicate experiment, RNA from approximately 20,000 or 100,000 naive CD8 T cells was divided into five aliquots, of which four were sequenced. CD8 T cells were used in a methods study to benchmark molecular-identifier clustering-based TCR repertoire sequencing (MIDCIRS) and TCR RNA copy counting. Overall study results and their limits: Identical TCR molecules sharing a barcode could cause highly expanded clone sizes to be underestimated. The naive libraries included spiked-in Jurkat TCR RNA (fewer than eleven copies' worth), and this Jurkat TCR RNA is not part of the donor repertoire. Modeling gave around 3.3 recovered TCR RNA copies per cell versus 8 to 10 by digital PCR, implying about 30% capture efficiency. In CMV-specific effector cells, clones with more than 20 RNA copies accounted for over 99% of molecules, whereas in naive cells such clones accounted for under 1%. Spiked-in Jurkat TCR RNA equivalent to a single cell was reported to be detectable even among fewer than 1.2 million naive CD8 T cells. When barcode sub-clustering was omitted, TCR diversity was inflated by chimeric consensus sequences, with chimeras reaching as high as 47%.

CDR3 length: 15 amino acids, cysteine to phenylalanine. Only the CDR3 part of the read is kept: 45 bases, read in frame from the first base. Relative to germline, V is 4 bases shorter and J is 2 bases shorter, with 13 bases between their ends. CDR1 and CDR2 are drawn from the germline V gene: SGHAT, FQNNGV. Library preparation used PCR. For sequencing, a NextSeq 500 was employed. Bulk TCR libraries were made following a previously described method, with the TCR primers given in Table S5. Purification of total RNA was performed with the Qiagen AllPrep DNA/RNA kit. Before analysis, reads from multiple sequencing runs of the same library were pooled. Concerning the study's data processing: Only reads with exact TCR constant sequence were kept, trimmed to 150 nt, and grouped by their 12-nt molecular barcodes. Reads inside each barcode group were sub-clustered using a 15% Levenshtein threshold, and a quality-weighted consensus sequence was constructed for each RNA molecule. Non-functional sequences were excluded, and lower-count sequences lying one edit away from another sequence were also excluded. Based on a fit of two negative binomial distributions, barcode sub-clusters having less than 20% of the maximum read count were discarded. TCRdb reanalyzed the raw reads on its own, using fastp at Q25 for trimming and MiXCR for clone calling, and kept in-frame beta chains. Rows merge per CDR3 protein into single entries with the most common DNA and genes. The V and J calls come from TCRdb's annotation, not from the publication. The sample records 8,300 or so distinct CDR3 sequences, just under 35% of which are singletons. Roughly 7.2% of the sample goes to the ten largest clones.

This clonotype is medium-sized (0.01 to 0.1%). Its binding antigen is unknown. The input lacks base qualities; no much larger clone sits a single base away. Libraries of naive CD8 T cells were built from anywhere between about 18,000 and 1,000,000 sorted cells, with 10%, 30% or 50% of the purified RNA used. Naive CD8 T cells were FACS-sorted as CD8+CD4-CCR7+CD45RA+ on a BD FACSAria II into RLT Plus buffer. To test detection sensitivity, Jurkat RNA equal to ten TCR copies was added to samples of 20,000-1,000,000 naive CD8 T cells. Enrichment of CD8 T cells was done with RosetteSep CD8+ T Cell Enrichment Cocktail plus Ficoll-Paque, and ACK red cell lysis came afterward.

This TCR was recovered from a human donor in good health. Some libraries in this study had Jurkat cell RNA spiked in. Sequenced sample: naive CD8+ T cells from blood, with Jurkat cell RNA spiked in. Taken with the paper, the label for cell subset or site translates to: FACS-sorted CD8+CD4-CCR7+CD45RA+ naive T cells. The V and J segments used are TRBV11-2 and TRBJ2-3; confidence is insufficient to name the D gene. The CDR3 protein sequence reads: CASSWTPRTTDTQYF. The DNA reads as follows: TGTGCCAGCAGCTGGACCCCGAGGACCACAGATACGCAGTATTTT.